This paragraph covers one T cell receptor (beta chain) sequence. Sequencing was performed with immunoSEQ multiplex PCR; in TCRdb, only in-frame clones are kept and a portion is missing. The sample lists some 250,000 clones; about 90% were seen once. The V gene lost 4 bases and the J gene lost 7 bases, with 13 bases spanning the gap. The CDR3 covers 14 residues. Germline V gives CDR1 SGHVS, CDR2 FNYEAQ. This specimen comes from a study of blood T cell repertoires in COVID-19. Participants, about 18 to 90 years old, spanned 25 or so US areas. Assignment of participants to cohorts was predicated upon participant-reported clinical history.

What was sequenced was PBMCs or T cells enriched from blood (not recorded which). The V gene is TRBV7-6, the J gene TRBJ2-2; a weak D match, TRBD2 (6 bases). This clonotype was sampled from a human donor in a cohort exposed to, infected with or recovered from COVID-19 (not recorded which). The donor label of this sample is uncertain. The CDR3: CASSSRRGVGELFF. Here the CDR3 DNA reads TGTGCCAGCAGCTCTCGGCGGGGCGTCGGGGAGCTGTTTTTT.